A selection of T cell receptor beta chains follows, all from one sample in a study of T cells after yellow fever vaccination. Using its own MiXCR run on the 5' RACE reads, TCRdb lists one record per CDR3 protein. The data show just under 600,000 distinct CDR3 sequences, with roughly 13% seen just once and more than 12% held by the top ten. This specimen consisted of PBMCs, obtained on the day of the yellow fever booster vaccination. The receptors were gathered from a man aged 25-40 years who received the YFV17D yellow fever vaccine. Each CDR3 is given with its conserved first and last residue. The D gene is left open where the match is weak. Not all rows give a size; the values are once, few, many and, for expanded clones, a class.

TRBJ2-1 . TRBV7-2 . CASSFGGIGPYNEQFF TGTGCCAGCAGCTTCGGTGGAATAGGCCCCTACAATGAGCAGTTCTTC
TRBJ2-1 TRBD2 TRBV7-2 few CASSLDAGVLGNEQFF TGTGCCAGCAGCTTAGATGCGGGAGTTTTAGGGAATGAGCAGTTCTTC
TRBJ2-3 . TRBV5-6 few CASSFRGVADTQYF TGTGCCAGCAGCTTTCGAGGGGTGGCAGATACGCAGTATTTT
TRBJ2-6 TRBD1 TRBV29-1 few CSVAGQATSGANVLTF TGCAGCGTTGCAGGACAGGCTACCTCTGGGGCCAACGTCCTGACTTTC
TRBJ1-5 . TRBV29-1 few CSVWGGSGQPQHF TGCAGCGTTTGGGGGGGGAGTGGTCAGCCCCAGCATTTT
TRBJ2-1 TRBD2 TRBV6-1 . CASSETSGLYNEQFF TGTGCCAGCAGTGAGACTAGCGGGCTTTACAATGAGCAGTTCTTC
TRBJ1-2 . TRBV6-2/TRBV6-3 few CASSYKFNYGYTF TGTGCCAGCAGTTACAAGTTCAACTATGGCTACACCTTC
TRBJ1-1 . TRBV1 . CTSSQDNRMNTEAFF TGCACCAGCAGCCAAGATAATCGTATGAACACTGAAGCTTTCTTT
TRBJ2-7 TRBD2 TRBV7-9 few CASTPGSGSSYEQYF TGTGCCAGCACCCCGGGGAGCGGGAGCTCCTACGAGCAGTACTTC
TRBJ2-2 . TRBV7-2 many CASSRLATGELFF TGTGCCAGCAGCCGACTTGCCACCGGGGAGCTGTTTTTT
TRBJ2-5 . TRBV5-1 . CASSRKLGETQYF TGCGCCAGCAGCCGAAAGCTGGGAGAGACCCAGTACTTC
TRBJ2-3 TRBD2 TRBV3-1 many CASSQDLAGYSDTQYF TGTGCCAGCAGCCAAGATCTAGCGGGATATTCAGATACGCAGTATTTT
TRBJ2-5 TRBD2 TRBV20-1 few CSARGTSGEYQETQYF TGCAGTGCTAGAGGGACTAGCGGGGAGTACCAAGAGACCCAGTACTTC
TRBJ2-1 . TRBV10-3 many CAIRDEGANEQFF TGTGCCATCAGGGACGAAGGGGCTAACGAGCAGTTCTTC
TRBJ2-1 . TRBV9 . CASSVEGESYNEQFF TGTGCCAGCAGCGTAGAGGGGGAATCCTACAATGAGCAGTTCTTC
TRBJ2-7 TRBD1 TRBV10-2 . CASREQGVGYEQYF TGCGCCAGCAGGGAACAGGGGGTGGGCTACGAGCAGTACTTC
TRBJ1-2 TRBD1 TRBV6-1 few CASSEGAGGAGYGYTF TGTGCCAGCAGTGAAGGGGCAGGGGGCGCCGGCTATGGCTACACCTTC
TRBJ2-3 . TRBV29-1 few CSVDETDTQYF TGCAGCGTTGATGAGACAGATACGCAGTATTTT
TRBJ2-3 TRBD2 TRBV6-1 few CASRSSGKTDTQYF TGTGCCAGCAGGTCTAGCGGGAAGACAGATACGCAGTATTTT
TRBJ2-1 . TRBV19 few CASSAFLETPSEQFF TGTGCCAGTAGTGCTTTTTTGGAAACCCCCAGCGAGCAGTTCTTC
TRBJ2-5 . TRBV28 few CATTRGETQYF TGTGCCACCACGAGGGGGGAGACCCAGTACTTC
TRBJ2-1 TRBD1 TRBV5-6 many CASSLRTGVPNEQFF TGTGCCAGCAGCCTTCGGACAGGGGTACCCAATGAGCAGTTCTTC
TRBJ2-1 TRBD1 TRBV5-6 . CASSSRRGQNNEQFF TGTGCCAGCAGCTCCAGACGGGGACAGAACAATGAGCAGTTCTTC
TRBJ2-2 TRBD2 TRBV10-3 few CAISDVAGTTGELFF TGTGCCATCAGTGACGTAGCGGGAACCACCGGGGAGCTGTTTTTT
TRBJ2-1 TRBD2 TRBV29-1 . CSVDSGSPVIDNEQFF TGCAGCGTTGATAGCGGGAGCCCCGTCATCGACAATGAGCAGTTCTTC